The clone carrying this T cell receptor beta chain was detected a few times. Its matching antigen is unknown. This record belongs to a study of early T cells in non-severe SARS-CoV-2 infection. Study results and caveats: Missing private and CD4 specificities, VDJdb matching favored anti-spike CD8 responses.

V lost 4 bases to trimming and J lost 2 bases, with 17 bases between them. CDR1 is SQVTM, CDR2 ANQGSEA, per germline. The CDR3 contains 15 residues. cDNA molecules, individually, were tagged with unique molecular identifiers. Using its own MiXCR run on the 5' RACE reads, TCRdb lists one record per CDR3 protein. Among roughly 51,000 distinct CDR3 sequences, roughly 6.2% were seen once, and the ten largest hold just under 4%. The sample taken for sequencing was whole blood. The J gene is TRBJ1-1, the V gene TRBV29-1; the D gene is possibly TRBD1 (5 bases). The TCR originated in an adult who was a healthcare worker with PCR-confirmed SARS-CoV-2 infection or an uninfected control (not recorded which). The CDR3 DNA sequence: TGCAGCGTTGTGGCAGGGTTTAGTGGTAACACTGAAGCTTTCTTT. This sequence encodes CSVVAGFSGNTEAFF. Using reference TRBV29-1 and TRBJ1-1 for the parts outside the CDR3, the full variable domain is SAVISQKPSRDICQRGTSLTIQCQVDSQVTMMFWYRQQPGQSLTLIATANQGSEATYESGFVIDKFPISRPNLTFSTLTVSNMSPEDSSIYLCSVVAGFSGNTEAFFGQGTRLTVV.